Listed here is a single T cell receptor beta chain. The data originate from a study of blood T cell repertoires in COVID-19. In the study overall: The samples span acute and convalescent COVID-19 from the United States, Italy and Spain.

Study processing details: Reference gene primer amplification yielded estimated nucleated cell counts. Measured with immunoSEQ multiplex PCR; TCRdb has only the in-frame clones, and not every one. The V and J calls and the clone size are those of that table, but D and trimming were determined from the DNA. The table has some 200,000 clones, around 86% seen once. Grouping used clinical history reported by participants in a survey and questionnaire. In germline, CDR1 is MNHEY, CDR2 SMNVEV (reference sequence). The CDR3 is 14 amino acids. V shed 5 bases and J 9 bases; nucleotides not matched to a gene: 9.

Sequencing was performed on PBMCs or T cells enriched from blood (not recorded which). The chain uses TRBV27 and TRBJ1-5, with TRBD1 matching 8 bases. The sequence was obtained from a man younger than 45 in a cohort exposed to, infected with or recovered from COVID-19 (not recorded which). The CDR3 loop reads CASSIRTGLRPQHF. DNA for the CDR3: TGTGCCAGCAGTATCCGGACAGGGTTACGGCCCCAGCATTTT.